Included here is one TCR beta chain sequence, with context. Some clones are missing from TCRdb's copy, which holds only in-frame ones; the method was immunoSEQ multiplex PCR. The table includes roughly 80,000 clones, 90% detected once. This specimen comes from a study of OX40 agonist ivuxolimab in advanced cancers. The CDR3 has 12 residues. Trimming took off 2 bases at V and 8 bases at J, with 10 bases between the two ends. Germline V CDR1 and CDR2: SGHRS, YFSETQ. The chain couples TRBV5-1 to TRBJ1-2; TRBD1 is a possible D gene (5 bases). The starting material was CD4+ or CD8+ T cells sorted from blood, obtained in a trial of the OX40 agonist ivuxolimab. The TCR comes from an adult with an advanced solid tumor such as melanoma, head and neck, liver or kidney cancer. Here the CDR3 DNA reads TGCGCCAGCAGCTTTGGGACTGAAGGCTACACCTTC. It is translated as CASSFGTEGYTF.